This passage covers 10 T cell receptor beta chains from one sample sequenced in a study of T-cell memory formation after mild COVID-19. TCRdb re-called the 5' RACE reads through MiXCR, storing one row per CDR3 protein. The profile shows roughly 110,000 distinct CDR3 sequences, 17% of them singletons. Sequenced: PBMCs or a T cell subset sorted from them (not recorded which). These receptors were taken from an adult woman who had mild COVID-19 (a few samples of this study predate the infection). Cell type and time point are not known.

This clonotype was recorded a few times. This sequence joins TRBV20-1 and TRBJ2-3; no reliable D call. V was cut by 1 base and J by 1 base, with 12 bases left in between. CDR3 length equals 15 residues. Germline loops: CDR1 DFQATT, CDR2 SNEGSKA (reference sequence). The CDR3: CSARGFDGRTDTQYF. Here the CDR3 DNA reads TGCAGTGCTAGAGGGTTCGATGGCCGCACAGATACGCAGTATTTT.

This clonotype was picked up a small number of times. One junction end does not reproduce the germline sequence, and a read error may be involved. The genes are TRBV13 and TRBJ2-1, with D perhaps TRBD2 (6 bases). CDR1 PRHDT and CDR2 FYEKMQ come from the germline V gene (reference sequence). The CDR3 covers 16 residues. CDR3 sequence: CASSLVGGTPYDEQFF. CDR3 bases: TGTGCCAGCAGCTTAGTCGGCGGGACCCCCTACGATGAGCAGTTCTTC.

The J gene is TRBJ2-1, the V gene TRBV12-3 or TRBV12-4; D unresolved. CDR3 size: 13 residues. Trimming removed 11 bases from V and 0 bases from J, with 11 bases in between. The CDR3: CALSGSSYNEQFF. The CDR3 DNA is TGTGCCCTCTCGGGTAGCTCCTACAATGAGCAGTTCTTC.

The chain carries TRBV29-1 and TRBJ1-3; perhaps TRBD1 as D (6 bases). Trimming removed 8 bases at V and 0 bases at J, with 11 bases between. Germline V gene lookup returns CDR1 SQVTM and CDR2 ANQGSEA. This CDR3 is 13 amino acids long. The chain's CDR3 is CSIWTDSGNTIYF. Here the CDR3 DNA reads TGCAGCATCTGGACAGACTCTGGAAACACCATATATTTT.

The table lists this clonotype with a few counts. The chain employs TRBV30 and TRBJ2-1; 10 positions agree with TRBD2. Trimming cost V 2 bases and J 6 bases; bases outside gene matches: 7. Germline V gives CDR1 GTSNPN, CDR2 SVGIG (reference sequence). This CDR3 region has 15 residues. The CDR3 sequence is CAWSWLAGVGNEQFF. The DNA for the CDR3 is TGTGCCTGGAGTTGGCTAGCGGGAGTTGGCAATGAGCAGTTCTTC.

This clonotype was detected a few times. This chain joins TRBV7-6 and TRBJ2-1, with 9 bases aligning to TRBD1. V shed 0 bases and J 4 bases; nucleotides not matched to a gene: 1. CDR1 is SGHVS, CDR2 FNYEAQ, per germline. CDR3 size: 15 residues. The chain's CDR3 is CASSLAGQGYNEQFF. The CDR3 bases are TGTGCCAGCAGCTTAGCGGGACAGGGTTACAATGAGCAGTTCTTC.

This rearrangement joins TRBV5-4 to TRBJ2-7; D possibly corresponds to TRBD2 (5 bases). The CDR3 totals 14 residues. Deletions cut 4 bases from V and 0 bases from J, with 11 bases between. Per the germline V gene, CDR1 is SGHNT and CDR2 is YYREEE (reference sequence). As DNA, the CDR3 is TGTGCCAGCAGCGCGGGTCTTAGCTCCTACGAGCAGTACTTC. Translating it yields CASSAGLSSYEQYF.

This clonotype has ten or more counts. The chain employs TRBV7-3 and TRBJ1-1; the match to TRBD1 covers 9 bases. The CDR3 sequence is 14 residues long. The V and J ends lost 2 bases and 6 bases, in that order; junction bases with no gene match: 4. Germline V CDR1 and CDR2: SGHTA, FQGTGA. DNA for the CDR3: TGTGCCAGCAGCTTAGGGACAGGGACGGCTGAAGCTTTCTTT. Translated, it gives CASSLGTGTAEAFF.

Only a few counts were recorded for this clonotype. This chain uses TRBV4-2 with TRBJ2-3, with no clear D. This CDR3 region has 12 residues. The V gene lost 3 bases and the J gene lost 3 bases, with 4 bases spanning the gap. Germline loops: CDR1 LGHNA, CDR2 YNFKEQ. The CDR3 here is CASSHRTDTQYF. In nucleotides, the CDR3 is TGTGCCAGCAGCCACCGGACAGATACGCAGTATTTT.

The chain is built from TRBV5-1 and TRBJ2-7; no clear D. With 0 bases removed from V and 3 bases from J, the gap between germline ends came to 10 bases. This CDR3 is built from 14 residues. The germline CDR1 and CDR2 sequences are SGHRS and YFSETQ. CDR3 bases: TGCGCCAGCAGCTTGGAGGTTTCGGGCTACGAGCAGTACTTC. Protein sequence: CASSLEVSGYEQYF.